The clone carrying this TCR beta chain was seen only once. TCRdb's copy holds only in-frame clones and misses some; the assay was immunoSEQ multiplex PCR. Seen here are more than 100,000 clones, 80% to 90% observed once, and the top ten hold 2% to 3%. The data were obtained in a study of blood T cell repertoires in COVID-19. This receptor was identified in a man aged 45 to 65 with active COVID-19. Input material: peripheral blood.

DNA of the CDR3: TGTGCCAGCAGCCCCGCCCTTGAGCGGGGGGGCCCGCAGAGCACGCAGTATTTT. It specifies CASSPALERGGPQSTQYF. The genes are TRBV13 and TRBJ2-3; the match to TRBD2 covers 10 bases. Germline CDR1 reads PRHDT; CDR2 reads FYEKMQ (reference sequence). The CDR3 length is 18 residues. Trimming cost V 5 bases and J 9 bases; bases outside gene matches: 20.